This T cell receptor (beta chain) was recorded in a study of T cell responses to AZD1222 COVID-19 vaccine. CDR1 and CDR2 (germline): SGHDT, YYEEEE. The CDR3 spans 16 residues. V lost 4 bases, J lost 6 bases, and 20 bases lay in between. The assay was immunoSEQ multiplex PCR, and TCRdb's table has in-frame clones only and misses some. In the table there are fewer than 70,000 clones, about 90% of which are singletons. The sequences come from peripheral blood, collected on day 0 of AZD1222 vaccination. V usage is TRBV5-6 and J usage is TRBJ1-5; D perhaps matches TRBD1 (6 bases). The TCR originated in an adult in good health. The CDR3: CASSGGIAGAGQPQHF. The CDR3 DNA reads TGTGCCAGCAGCGGGGGGATAGCAGGGGCGGGTCAGCCCCAGCATTTT.